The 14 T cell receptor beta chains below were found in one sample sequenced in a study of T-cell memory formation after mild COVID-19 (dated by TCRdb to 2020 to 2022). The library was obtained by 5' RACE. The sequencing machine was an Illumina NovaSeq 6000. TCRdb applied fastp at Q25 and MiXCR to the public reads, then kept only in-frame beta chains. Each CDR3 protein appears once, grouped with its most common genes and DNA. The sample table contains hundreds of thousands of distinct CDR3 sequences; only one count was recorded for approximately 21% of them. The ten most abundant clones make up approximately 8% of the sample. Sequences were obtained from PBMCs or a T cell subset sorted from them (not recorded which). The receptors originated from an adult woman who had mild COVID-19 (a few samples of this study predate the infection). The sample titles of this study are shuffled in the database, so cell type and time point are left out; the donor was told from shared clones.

This CDR3 is CASSEIAGGGNEQFF. In DNA form, the CDR3 reads TGCGCCAGCAGCGAAATAGCGGGAGGTGGAAATGAGCAGTTCTTC. V usage is TRBV5-1 and J usage is TRBJ2-1, with TRBD2 matching over 10 bases. CDR3 length: 15 amino acids. Germline V lookup: CDR1 SGHRS, CDR2 YFSETQ. Trimming at V came to 4 bases and at J to 7 bases, leaving 8 bases not matched to a gene.

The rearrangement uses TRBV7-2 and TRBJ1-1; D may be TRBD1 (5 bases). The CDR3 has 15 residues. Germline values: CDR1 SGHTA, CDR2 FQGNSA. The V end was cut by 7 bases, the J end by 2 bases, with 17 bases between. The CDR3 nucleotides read TGTGCCAGCACCCCCCCGGGGACTGTTAACACTGAAGCTTTCTTT. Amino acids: CASTPPGTVNTEAFF.

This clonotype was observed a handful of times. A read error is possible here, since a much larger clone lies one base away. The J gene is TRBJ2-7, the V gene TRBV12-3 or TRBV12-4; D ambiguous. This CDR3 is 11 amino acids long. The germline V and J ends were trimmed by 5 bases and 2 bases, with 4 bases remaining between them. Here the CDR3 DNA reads TGTGCCAGCAGTCCCCCCTACGAGCAGTACTTC. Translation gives CASSPPYEQYF.

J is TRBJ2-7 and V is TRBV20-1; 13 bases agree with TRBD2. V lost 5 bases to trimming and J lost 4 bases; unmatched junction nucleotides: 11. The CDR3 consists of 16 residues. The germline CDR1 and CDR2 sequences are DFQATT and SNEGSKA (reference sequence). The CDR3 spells CSADPGTSGISYEQYF. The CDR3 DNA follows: TGCAGTGCTGATCCCGGGACTAGCGGGATATCGTACGAGCAGTACTTC.

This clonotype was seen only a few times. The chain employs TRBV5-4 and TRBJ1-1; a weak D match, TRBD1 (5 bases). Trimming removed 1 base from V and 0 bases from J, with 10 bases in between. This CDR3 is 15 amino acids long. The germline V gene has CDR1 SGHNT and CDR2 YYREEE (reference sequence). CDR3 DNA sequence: TGTGCCAGCAGCTTGCCACAGGCGATGAACACTGAAGCTTTCTTT. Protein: CASSLPQAMNTEAFF.

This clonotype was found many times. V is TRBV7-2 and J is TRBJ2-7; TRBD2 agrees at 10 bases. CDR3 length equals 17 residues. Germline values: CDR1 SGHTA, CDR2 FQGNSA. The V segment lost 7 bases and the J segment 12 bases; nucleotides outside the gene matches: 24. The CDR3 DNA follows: TGTGCCAGCATCCAGAACCCCACCCTAGCGGGGGAAGCGATGCGGTACTTC. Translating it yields CASIQNPTLAGEAMRYF.

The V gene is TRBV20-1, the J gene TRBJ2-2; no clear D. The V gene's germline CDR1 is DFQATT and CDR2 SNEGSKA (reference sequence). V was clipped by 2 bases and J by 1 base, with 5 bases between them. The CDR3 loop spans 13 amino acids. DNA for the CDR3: TGCAGTGCTAGAATACAGAACACCGGGGAGCTGTTTTTT. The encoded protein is CSARIQNTGELFF.

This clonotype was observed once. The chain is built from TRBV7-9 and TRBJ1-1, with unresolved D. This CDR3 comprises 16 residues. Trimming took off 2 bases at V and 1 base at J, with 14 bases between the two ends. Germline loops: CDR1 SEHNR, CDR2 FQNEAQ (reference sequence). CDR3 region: CASSLSGYLENTEAFF. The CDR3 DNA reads TGTGCCAGCAGCTTATCGGGTTATTTGGAGAACACTGAAGCTTTCTTT.

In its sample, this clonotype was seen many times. This CDR3 is CASSQDSGRAYEQYF. CDR3 bases: TGCGCCAGCAGCCAAGATAGCGGGAGGGCCTACGAGCAGTACTTC. V is TRBV4-1 and J is TRBJ2-7; 11 bases are a match to TRBD2. Germline loops: CDR1 MGHRA, CDR2 YSYEKL. This CDR3 is built from 15 residues. V dropped 0 bases and J dropped 2; count of bases not matched to a gene: 0.

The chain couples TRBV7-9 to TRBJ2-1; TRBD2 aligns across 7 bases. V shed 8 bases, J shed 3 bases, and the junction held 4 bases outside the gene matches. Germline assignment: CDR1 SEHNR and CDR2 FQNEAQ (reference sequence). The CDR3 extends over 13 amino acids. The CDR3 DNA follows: TGTGCCAGCGGGCGGGGGTTCTACAATGAGCAGTTCTTC. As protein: CASGRGFYNEQFF.

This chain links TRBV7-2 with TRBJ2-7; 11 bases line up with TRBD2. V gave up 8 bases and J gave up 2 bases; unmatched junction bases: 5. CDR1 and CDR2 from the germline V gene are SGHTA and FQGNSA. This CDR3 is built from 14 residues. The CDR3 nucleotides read TGTGCCAGCCAAGGGGGACTAGCGGCCTACGAGCAGTACTTC. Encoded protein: CASQGGLAAYEQYF.

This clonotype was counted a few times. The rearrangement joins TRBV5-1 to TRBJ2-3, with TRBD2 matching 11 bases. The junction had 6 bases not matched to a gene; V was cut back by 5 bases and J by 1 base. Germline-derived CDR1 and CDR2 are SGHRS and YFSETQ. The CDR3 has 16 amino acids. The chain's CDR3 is CASRDGTSGGTDTQYF. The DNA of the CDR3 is TGCGCCAGCAGGGATGGGACTAGCGGAGGCACAGATACGCAGTATTTT.

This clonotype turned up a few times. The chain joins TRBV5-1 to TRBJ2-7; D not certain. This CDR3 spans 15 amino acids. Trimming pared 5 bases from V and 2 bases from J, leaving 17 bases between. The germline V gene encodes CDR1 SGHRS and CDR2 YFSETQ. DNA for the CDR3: TGCGCCAGCAGAGGAACGCTCCTCTACCCCTACGAGCAGTACTTC. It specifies CASRGTLLYPYEQYF.

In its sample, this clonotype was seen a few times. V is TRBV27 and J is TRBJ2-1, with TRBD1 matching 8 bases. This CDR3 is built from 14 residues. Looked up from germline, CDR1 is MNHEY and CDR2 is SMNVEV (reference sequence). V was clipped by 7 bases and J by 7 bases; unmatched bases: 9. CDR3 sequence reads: CASTSTNRGNEQFF. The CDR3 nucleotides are TGTGCCAGCACGTCCACAAACAGGGGGAATGAGCAGTTCTTC.